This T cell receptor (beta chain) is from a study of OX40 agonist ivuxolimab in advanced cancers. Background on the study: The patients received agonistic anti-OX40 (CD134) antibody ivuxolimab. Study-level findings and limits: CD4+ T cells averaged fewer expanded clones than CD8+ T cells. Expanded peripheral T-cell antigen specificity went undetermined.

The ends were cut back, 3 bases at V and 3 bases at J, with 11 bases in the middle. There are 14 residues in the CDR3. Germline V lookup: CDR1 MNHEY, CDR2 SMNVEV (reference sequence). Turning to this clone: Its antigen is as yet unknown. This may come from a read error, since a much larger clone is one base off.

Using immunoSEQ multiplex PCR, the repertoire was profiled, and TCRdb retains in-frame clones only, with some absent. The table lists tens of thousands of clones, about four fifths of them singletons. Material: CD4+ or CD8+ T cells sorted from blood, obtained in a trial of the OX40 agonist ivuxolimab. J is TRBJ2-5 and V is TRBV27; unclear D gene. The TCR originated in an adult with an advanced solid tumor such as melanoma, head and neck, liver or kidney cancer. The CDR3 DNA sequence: TGTGCCAGCAGTTTCAATTTCCGGGAAGAGACCCAGTACTTC. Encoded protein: CASSFNFREETQYF.